This TCR beta chain was sequenced during a study of T cells after posttransplantation cyclophosphamide (dated by TCRdb to the mid-2010s). Describing the broader study: T cell repertoire reconstitution was tracked by TRB sequencing after myeloablative bone marrow transplantation in which posttransplantation cyclophosphamide was used as GVHD prophylaxis. Samples from around 40 PTCy-treated patients and under 20 related bone marrow donors of those patients were subjected to antigen receptor sequencing. Blood from all 35 or so PTCy patients with 1-year posttransplant specimens was subjected to TRB sequencing. TRB sequencing was also done on up to about 3 additional blood samples from 2 to 5.2 years after transplant in 3 patients, and on pretransplant blood from several patients. Because TRA and TRB clonality correlated tightly in 8 to 10 samples, the subsequent TCR analyses were limited to TRB only. Public TRB sequences were searched against a database of over 3,500 sequences associated with responses to pathogens, tumor antigens, self-antigens and alloantigens. What the study reported, not specific to this receptor: Donor-recipient similarity was low at 1-2 months but rose over the first year, and later blood repertoires were often dominated by donor CD8+ memory clones. Across the approximately 48 patients, TRB clonality was highly associated with recipient CMV seropositivity and CMV reactivation, and diversity with PTCy was similar to that in the CNI/methotrexate controls. The TRB repertoires of T cells infiltrating skin or GI tract showed only limited overlap with the TRB repertoires of T cells in blood.

The control cohort was about a dozen patients given myeloablative marrow transplants with methotrexate plus a calcineurin inhibitor, sampled 1 year after transplant. Peripheral blood and bone marrow mononuclear cells were isolated by Ficoll-Hypaque density centrifugation and cryopreserved. TRB sequencing used genomic DNA with the immunoSEQ assay at survey resolution or the hsTCRB kit. On the study's bioinformatics: The immunoSEQ software handled initial read processing, and the LymphoSeq R package was used for repertoire analyses. Clonality was calculated as 1 minus normalized Shannon entropy, and the Gini coefficient was also calculated for each TRB dataset. Phenotypes of unsorted samples were inferred by mapping TRB sequences from sorted subsets of the recipient or donor onto unsorted samples of the same recipient. TCRdb stores this immuneACCESS table with in-frame sequences only. Part of the clones is absent; in the studies checked, under half of the shortfall reflects unresolved V genes, and no reason is known for the rest. V and J calls and clone size come straight from that table; D and trimming were deduced from the DNA. A total of about 15,000 clones appear in this sample, about nine tenths of them only once. In total, the top ten clones hold 3.5% of the sample.

Of note for this clone: The specificity of this receptor is unknown. Base qualities are not recorded, but no much larger clone differs from it by a single base.

Sequenced material: PBMCs, taken after an allogeneic stem cell transplant with a calcineurin inhibitor and methotrexate. The clonotype originates from a male patient aged 50 to 59 who received an allogeneic stem cell transplant from an unrelated donor, was CMV-positive, and had chronic GVHD only. The graft donor may be the source of some T cells after a transplant.

The CDR3 reads as follows: CASSLWGRDSLNEKLFF. The bases read TGTGCCAGCAGCTTATGGGGCCGGGACAGCCTTAATGAAAAACTGTTTTTT. The sequence links TRBV7-9 to TRBJ1-4; 7 nucleotides in the junction match TRBD1. Clipping removes 2 bases from V and 4 bases from J, with 10 as the unmatched junction base count. CDR3 length: 17 amino acids, cysteine to phenylalanine. Only the CDR3 region is kept as DNA, spanning 51 bases read in frame from base 1. CDR1 and CDR2 are read off the germline V gene (reference sequence) as SEHNR and FQNEAQ. Outside the CDR3, residues come from the reference TRBV7-9 and TRBJ1-4 proteins, so the full variable domain is: DTGVSQNPRHKITKRGQNVTFRCDPISEHNRLYWYRQTLGQGPEFLTYFQNEAQLEKSRLLSDRFSAERPKGSFSTLEIQRTEQGDSAMYLCASSLWGRDSLNEKLFFGSGTQLSVL.